This T cell receptor (beta chain) was sequenced for a study of CD8+ T cells in alopecia areata. TCR sequencing used cDNA made by reverse transcription of extracted RNA. Some clones are missing from TCRdb's copy, which holds only in-frame ones; the method was immunoSEQ multiplex PCR. Here the sample spans about 220,000 clones, more than 45% being singletons. Indicated treatment: oral pan-JAK inhibitor, 5-10 mg twice daily. Broader study findings: There were many expanded lesional clones persisting in scalp and blood during tofacitinib. TCRs were shared less clearly across patients than in mice, possibly for HLA-related reasons.

The CDR3 spans 15 residues. Looked up from germline, CDR1 is SGHRS and CDR2 is YFSETQ. Trimming stripped 0 bases from V and 0 bases from J, with 9 bases between. Notes on this clone: Its antigen remains unidentified.

Sequenced material: CD4+ T cells sorted from blood, taken at week 4, from a patient treated with tofacitinib. The chain joins TRBV5-1 to TRBJ1-1; D may be TRBD1 (5 bases). The clonotype originates from a human donor with alopecia areata. The CDR3 protein is CASSLAPGVNTEAFF. CDR3 bases: TGCGCCAGCAGCTTGGCCCCGGGGGTGAACACTGAAGCTTTCTTT.